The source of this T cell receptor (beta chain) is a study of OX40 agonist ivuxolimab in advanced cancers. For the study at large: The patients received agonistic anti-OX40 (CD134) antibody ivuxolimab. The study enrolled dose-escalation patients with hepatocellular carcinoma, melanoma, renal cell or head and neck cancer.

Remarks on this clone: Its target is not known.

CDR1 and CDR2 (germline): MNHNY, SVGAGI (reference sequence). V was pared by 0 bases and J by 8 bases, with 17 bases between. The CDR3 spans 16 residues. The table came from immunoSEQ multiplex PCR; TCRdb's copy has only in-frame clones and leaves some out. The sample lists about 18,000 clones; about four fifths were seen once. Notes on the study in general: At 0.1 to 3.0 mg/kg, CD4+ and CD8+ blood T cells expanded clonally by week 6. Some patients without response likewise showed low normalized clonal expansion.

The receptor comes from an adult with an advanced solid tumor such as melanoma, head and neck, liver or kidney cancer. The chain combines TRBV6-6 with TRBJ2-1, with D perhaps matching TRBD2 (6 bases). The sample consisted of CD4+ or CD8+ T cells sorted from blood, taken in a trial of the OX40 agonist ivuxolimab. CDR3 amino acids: CASSYSGGRGVDEQFF. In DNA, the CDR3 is TGTGCCAGCAGTTACTCGGGCGGGCGCGGGGTAGATGAGCAGTTCTTC.